This T cell receptor (beta chain) is from a study of blood T cell repertoires in COVID-19 (dated by TCRdb to about 2020). A note on the overall study: Collaborator samples came from the United States, Italy and Spain and covered acute and convalescent phases of COVID-19. The material from the prospective study consisted of cDNA or gDNA derived from T cells, B-cell-depleted T cells, or PBMCs. A de-identified subject ID, COVID-19 status, age in years and sex were almost always included in the sample metadata. The samples were drawn from two sources: the first 160 participants of the ongoing ImmuneRACE study, and 1,200 or so subjects contributed by 6 global collaborators. The dataset comprised deeply sampled blood TCRbeta repertoires from subjects exposed to, actively infected with, or recovered from COVID-19. A freely available public database, intended as a resource for researchers studying the immune response to SARS-CoV-2, is where the repertoires were released. Where available, HLA class I and class II types were taken from metadata supplied by the sample provider and were not determined by assay-based typing. What the study reported, not specific to this receptor: Clinical and demographic metadata were provided uncurated, with the amount varying by source and participant.

The immunoSEQ Assay, a bias-controlled multiplex PCR, was used to amplify TCRbeta CDR3 regions from genomic DNA. As for the original processing: Within the assay, amplification of reference gene primers was used to estimate how many nucleated cells each sample contained. Sequence reads were collapsed and filtered to measure the absolute abundance of every unique TCRbeta CDR3 rearrangement. Productive Simpson clonality was computed per sample as the square root of Simpson's diversity index over productive rearrangements. In its TCRdb copy, this immuneACCESS table keeps in-frame sequences only and misses some clones. Where compared with another copy, unresolved V genes explain less than half of these, and the others have no known cause. V and J calls and clone size are given by that table; D and trimming were obtained from the DNA. This sample gives approximately 160,000 clones in total; approximately 87% of them show up just once. The ten largest make up approximately 4.7% of the sample.

Participants in the prospective study were aged roughly 18 to 100 years, lived in some 24 United States geographic areas, and enrolled through a virtual design. Cohort assignment in the prospective study relied on participant-reported clinical history from a screening survey and a study questionnaire. Recovered participants in ImmuneRACE Cohort 3 were defined as having two consecutive negative NP/OP PCR tests, clearance from a healthcare professional, or resolution of symptoms. In the prospective study, mobile phlebotomists collected whole blood, serum and a nasopharyngeal or oropharyngeal swab from each participant. Prospective study participants could optionally give additional blood draws and questionnaires over an approximately two-month period. Prospective study blood samples were shipped either frozen or at room temperature before DNA extraction. This clone was seen once. The clone's antigen remains unknown. Base qualities are not recorded, but no much larger clone differs from it by a single base.

Relative to germline, V is missing 4 bases and J is missing 2 bases, with 5 bases of the junction outside any gene match. CDR1 and CDR2 (KGHSH, LQKENI) derive from the germline V gene. The CDR3 spans 15 residues, from the cysteine through the valine. Only the CDR3 part of the read is kept: 45 bases, read in frame from the first base. Recombination joined TRBV18 with TRBJ2-7; TRBD2 fits 10 bases in the junction. This receptor was taken from a woman aged 45-65 years who had recovered from COVID-19. The specimen sequenced was PBMCs or T cells enriched from blood (not recorded which). The DNA reads as follows: TGTGCCAGCTCACGAGGACTAGCGGATACCTACGAGCAGTACGTC. It translates to CASSRGLADTYEQYV.